Given below is one T cell receptor (beta chain) in context. This clonotype was picked up a small number of times. This receptor's antigen is unknown. It has no much larger one-base neighbor in the sample; base qualities were not kept. Measured from the cysteine to the phenylalanine, the CDR3 is 19 residues long. Solely the CDR3 DNA is kept, with 57 bases framed from the first base. Trimming takes 9 bases off V and 5 bases off J; junction bases not matched to a gene: 21. CDR1 KGHDR and CDR2 SFDVKD were looked up in the germline V gene. TCR beta CDR3 regions were amplified from RNA transcripts. The first round of RT-PCR for the TCR CDR3 was performed with the HTBI primer set and the Qiagen OneStep RT-PCR kit. Libraries were constructed in a second round of multiplex PCR, after which size selection and purification were carried out. Sequencing of the libraries was done on an Illumina HiSeq2000 using paired-end 100 bp reads. The original methods were these. SOAPnuke was used to process the raw data, with reads discarded if the reads contained adapters or uncalled bases, had a mean Phred below 15, or lacked an exact constant-primer or identifier match. COPE v1.2.5 was used to merge high-quality paired reads, and clonotypes were defined as unique nucleotide sequences. Clonotypes were aligned to IMGT TRBV, TRBD and TRBJ reference segments using MiTCR v1.1. The analysis included only V-J combinations with a frequency above 0.0001, which together covered 99.2% of the repertoires. A TCS score was defined as the ratio between F50 (clonal expansion) and ExV (chaos), using BLOSUM62-based TCRdist between CDR3 peptides within each V-J. Welch's t-statistics and random forest reduced fewer than 600 V-J features to about 12, which were used in a naive Bayes classifier (R e1071). TCRdb trimmed the raw reads at Q25, called clones with MiXCR and kept productive beta chains. Every CDR3 protein is listed once, alongside the most common genes and DNA of its rows. TCRdb's processing, not the authors' own work, is the source of the V and J calls. Across this sample there are 540,000 or so distinct CDR3 sequences, with 15% to 17% seen only once. The top ten clonotypes cover roughly 7.3% of the sample.

These data originate in a study of T cells in Graves' hyperthyroidism and ophthalmopathy (dated by TCRdb to the late 2010s). For context, the study as a whole: Peripheral blood samples were taken at initial diagnosis, before any treatment was given. To identify TCR V-J signatures that set the groups apart, the researchers used a discovery cohort of roughly 100 patients, made up of about 44 with Graves' ophthalmopathy and 57 with stable Graves' hyperthyroidism. An independent validation cohort of around 20 hyperthyroidism patients and 17 patients who later progressed to ophthalmopathy tested prospective prediction of ophthalmopathy. For training and testing, the 100 or so patients in the discovery cohort were randomly divided in a 7:3 ratio. The study also compared thyroid tissue and blood T-cell repertoires from five or six Graves' hyperthyroidism patients. After sampling, hyperthyroidism patients received methimazole starting at 30 mg daily, and ophthalmopathy patients received high-dose intravenous methylprednisolone. The paper reports TCR Vbeta CDR3 sequencing of approximately 130 peripheral blood samples: some 41 ophthalmopathy, under 80 hyperthyroidism and 17 progressor patients.

Stable Graves' hyperthyroidism was defined as the absence of progression to ophthalmopathy over 18 months of follow-up. Hyperthyroidism patients were newly diagnosed, with disease duration under 2 months, and aged 18 to 65 years. Patients with uncontrolled infections, other autoimmune diseases, pregnancy or lactation were excluded. Diagnoses were based on clinical symptoms, serum thyroxine and TRAb, thyroid ultrasound and orbital computed tomography. PBMCs were separated from 8 to 10 ml of fresh peripheral blood using Ficoll-Paque density gradient centrifugation. Trizol reagent was used to extract total RNA, and RNA quality was then checked on an Agilent 2100 Bioanalyzer. General conclusions and limits of the study: Sample size was not statistically predetermined, and investigators were not blinded to group allocation. In cross-validation, a model built on a 13 V-J signature told ophthalmopathy apart from stable hyperthyroidism with 87.88% sensitivity and approximately 84% specificity, and in testing the same model reached 80%/75%. Most expanded thyroid clonotypes (frequency above 0.001) were also found in blood, which suggests that blood repertoires may mirror thyroid immune responses. In validation, the model predicted progression to ophthalmopathy with over 60% sensitivity and 72.22% specificity, a median of roughly seven months before onset.

The receptor was derived from a woman in her 30s with Graves' hyperthyroidism. In this chain, TRBV24-1 is recombined with TRBJ2-1, with 10 junctional bases fitting TRBD2. Sequenced: blood. The nucleotide sequence is TGTGCCACCGTTGTCAGCGGGAGGGCCGTCCACATATTTAACAATGAGCAGTTCTTC. Its product reads: CATVVSGRAVHIFNNEQFF.